This T cell receptor (beta chain) was sequenced for a study of metastatic and nonmetastatic thyroid tumors. Patients had received no treatment of any kind before thyroid surgery. The CDR3 runs 15 residues. Germline loops: CDR1 LNHDA, CDR2 SQIVND (reference sequence). Trimming removed 4 bases at V and 1 base at J, with 10 bases between. TCRdb re-called the PCR reads with MiXCR. The sample consists of around 15,000 clones, around 29% of them appearing once. There are a few counts of this clone. The TCR comes from a female donor with papillary thyroid cancer or a benign thyroid nodule (not recorded which). Some clones in this sample may be carry-over from other donors' samples. The rearrangement uses TRBV19 and TRBJ2-2; D unresolved. The sample was blood. CDR3 sequence (DNA): TGTGCCAGTAGTACTAGGAGTAAGAACACCGGGGAGCTGTTTTTT. Translated, it gives CASSTRSKNTGELFF.